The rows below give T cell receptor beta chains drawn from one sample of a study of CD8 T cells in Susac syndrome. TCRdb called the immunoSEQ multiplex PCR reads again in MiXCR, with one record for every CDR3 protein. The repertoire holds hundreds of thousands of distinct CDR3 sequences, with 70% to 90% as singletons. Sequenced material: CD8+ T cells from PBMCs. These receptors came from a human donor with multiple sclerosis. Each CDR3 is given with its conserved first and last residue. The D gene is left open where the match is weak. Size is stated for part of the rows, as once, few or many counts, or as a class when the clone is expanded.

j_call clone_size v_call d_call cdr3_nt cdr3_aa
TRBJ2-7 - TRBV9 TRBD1 TGTGCCAGCAGCGCAGGAGGGGGGACAGGGAACTACGAGCAGTACTTC CASSAGGGTGNYEQYF
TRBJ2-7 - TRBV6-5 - TGTGCCAGCAGTTACGGGCGTTATCCCTACGAGCAGTACTTC CASSYGRYPYEQYF
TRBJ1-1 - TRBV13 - TGTGCCAGCAGCCCCCCCCAGAACATGAACACTGAAGCTTTCTTT CASSPPQNMNTEAFF
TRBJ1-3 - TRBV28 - TGTGCCAGCAGACCCTCTGGAAACACCATATATTTT CASRPSGNTIYF
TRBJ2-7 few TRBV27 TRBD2 TGTGCCAGCAGTTTCTCGGGGACTAGCCTCCACAACGAGCAGTACTTC CASSFSGTSLHNEQYF
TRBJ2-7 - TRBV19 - TGTGCCAGTAGTATCCGGGACTCCGTCTACGAGCAGTACTTC CASSIRDSVYEQYF
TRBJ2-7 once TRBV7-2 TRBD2 TGTGCCAGCAGCTTAGGGGCTAGCGGCTACGAGCAGTACTTC CASSLGASGYEQYF
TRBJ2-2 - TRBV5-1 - TGCGCCAGCACTCCCGTAGGGGCCGGGGAGCTGTTTTTT CASTPVGAGELFF
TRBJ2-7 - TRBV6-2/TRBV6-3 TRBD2 TGTGCCAGCAGGGAGACTAGCCCCTCCTACGAGCAGTACTTC CASRETSPSYEQYF
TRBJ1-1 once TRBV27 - TGTGCCAGCAGTGCGACAGTTCGACCCACTGAAGCTTTCTTT CASSATVRPTEAFF
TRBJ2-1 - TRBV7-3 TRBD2 TGTGCCAGCAGCTTGATGACTAGCGGGTTTAACAATGAGCAGTTCTTC CASSLMTSGFNNEQFF
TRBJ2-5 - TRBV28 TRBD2 TGTGCCACCCTACTAGCGGGGGAGACCCAGTACTTC CATLLAGETQYF
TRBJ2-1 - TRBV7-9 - TGTGCCAGCAGCGATGGCGGAAACAATGAGCAGTTCTTC CASSDGGNNEQFF
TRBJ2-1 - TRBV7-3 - TGTGCCAGCAGCTTACTGTCCCCGGGAGTTGGGTACAATGAGCAGTTCTTC CASSLLSPGVGYNEQFF
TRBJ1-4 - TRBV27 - TGTGCCAGCAGTTCTGCAGGGGAAAAACTGTTTTTT CASSSAGEKLFF
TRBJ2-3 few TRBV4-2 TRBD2 TGTGCCAGCAGCCAAGGTGCGGGGGGCGGTGGCGGGAGGGCCACAGATACGCAGTATTTT CASSQGAGGGGGRATDTQYF
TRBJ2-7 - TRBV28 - TGTGCCAGTAACCGGGACTTTCCCTATAGGGAGCACTACGAGCAGTACTTC CASNRDFPYREHYEQYF
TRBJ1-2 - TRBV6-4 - TGTGCCAGCAGTGAGGCCTCGGGGCCGGGCTATGGCTACACCTTC CASSEASGPGYGYTF
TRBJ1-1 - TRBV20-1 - TGCAGTGCCAACCCCCCAGGGAACACTGAAGCTTTCTTT CSANPPGNTEAFF
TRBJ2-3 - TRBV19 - TGTGCCAGTAGTATAGGCACACCTAGCACAGATACGCAGTATTTT CASSIGTPSTDTQYF
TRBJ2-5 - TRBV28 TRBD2 TGTGCCAGCAGTTTAACCCACGCTAGACTAGCAGGGAGAGAGACCCAGTACTTC CASSLTHARLAGRETQYF
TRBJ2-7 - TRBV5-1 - TGCGCCAGCAGCTTGTTACAGGCGGTCGACGAGCAGTACTTC CASSLLQAVDEQYF
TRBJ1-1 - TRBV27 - TGTGCCAGCAGTTCCCCCATCAGTAGCATGAACACTGAAGCTTTCTTT CASSSPISSMNTEAFF
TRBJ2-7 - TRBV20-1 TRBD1 TGCAGTGCTCAGGGACAGGCCAAGGTGGACGAGCAGTACTTC CSAQGQAKVDEQYF
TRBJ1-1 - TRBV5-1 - TGCGCCAGCAGCTTGGATGGCAGCATGAACACTGAAGCTTTCTTT CASSLDGSMNTEAFF
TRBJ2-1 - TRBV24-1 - TGTGCCACCAGTGATTCCCGGGAGAACTTTCAGTTCTTC CATSDSRENFQFF
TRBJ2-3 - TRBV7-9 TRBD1 TGTGCCAGCAGCTTAGACCTGGTAGGGACAGCGATTGGAGATACGCAGTATTTT CASSLDLVGTAIGDTQYF
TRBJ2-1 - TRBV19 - TGTGCCTCCCGGGGGGCCATTTACAATGAGCAGTTCTTC CASRGAIYNEQFF